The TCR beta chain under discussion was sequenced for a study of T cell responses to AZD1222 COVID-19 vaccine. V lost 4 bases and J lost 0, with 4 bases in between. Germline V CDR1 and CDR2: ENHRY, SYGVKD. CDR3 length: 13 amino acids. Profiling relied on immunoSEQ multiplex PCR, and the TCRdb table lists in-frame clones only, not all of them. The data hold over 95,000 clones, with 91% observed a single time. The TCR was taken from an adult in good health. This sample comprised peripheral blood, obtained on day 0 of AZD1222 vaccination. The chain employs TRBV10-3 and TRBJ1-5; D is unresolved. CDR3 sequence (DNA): TGTGCCATCAGTGGGGATAGCAATCAGCCCCAGCATTTT. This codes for CAISGDSNQPQHF.